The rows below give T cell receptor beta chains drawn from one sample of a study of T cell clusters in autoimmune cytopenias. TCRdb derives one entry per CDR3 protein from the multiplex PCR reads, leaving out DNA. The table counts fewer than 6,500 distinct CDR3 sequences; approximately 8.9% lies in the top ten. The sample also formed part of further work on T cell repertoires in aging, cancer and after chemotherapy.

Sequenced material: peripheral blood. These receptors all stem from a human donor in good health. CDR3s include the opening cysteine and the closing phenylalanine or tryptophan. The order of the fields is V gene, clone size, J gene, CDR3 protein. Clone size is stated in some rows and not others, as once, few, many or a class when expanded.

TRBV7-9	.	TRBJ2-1	CASSPKDYRNEQFF
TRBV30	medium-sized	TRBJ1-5	CAWRRTGENQPQHF
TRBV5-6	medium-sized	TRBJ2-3	CASSWGLAGGADTQYF
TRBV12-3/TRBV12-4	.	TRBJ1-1	CASSPRVRGRIDTEAFF
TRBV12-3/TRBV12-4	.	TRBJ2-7	CASSLAQLAYEQYF
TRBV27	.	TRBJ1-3	CASSLTGAGGNTIYF
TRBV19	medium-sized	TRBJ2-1	CASSKQLAGSYNEQFF
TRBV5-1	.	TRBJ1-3	CASSYLGQGVSGNTIYF
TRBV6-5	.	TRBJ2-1	CASSYGLAGFNKQFF
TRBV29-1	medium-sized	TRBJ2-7	CSVGQPGPEQYF
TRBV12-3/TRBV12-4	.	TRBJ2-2	CASSFRGRTGELFF
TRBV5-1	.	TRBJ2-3	CASSLGVRQGVTDTQYF
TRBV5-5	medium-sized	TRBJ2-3	CASSLAQGSDTQYF
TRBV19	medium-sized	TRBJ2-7	CASSFNYEQYF
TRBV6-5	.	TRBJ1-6	CASRFTGSSYNSPLHF
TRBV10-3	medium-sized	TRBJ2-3	CAIRTTDTQYF
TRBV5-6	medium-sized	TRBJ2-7	CASSLVRAGAYEQYF